This T cell receptor (beta chain) derives from a study of blood T cell repertoires in COVID-19. Background on the study: Both acute and convalescent COVID-19 samples were obtained from the United States, Italy and Spain. PBMCs, B-cell-depleted T cells, or T cells were the source of the cDNA or gDNA that made up the material.

Profiling relied on immunoSEQ multiplex PCR, and the TCRdb table lists in-frame clones only, not all of them. The sample gives 110,000 to 150,000 clones, about four fifths of which show up once; around 5% is in the top ten. In Seattle, patients joined the study during active infection and were tracked longitudinally. CDR3 size: 13 residues. The germline V gene has CDR1 LGHDT and CDR2 YNNKEL (reference sequence). The V gene lost 4 bases and the J gene lost 10 bases, with 16 bases spanning the gap. The sequenced sample was peripheral blood. This TCR was sampled from a woman aged 70-85 years with COVID-19, enrolled during active disease. The V call is TRBV3-1 (or the pseudogene TRBV3-2), the J call TRBJ1-2; the D gene is possibly TRBD1 (6 bases). CDR3 in DNA: TGTGCCAGCAGCCCCTCCGGGGGGACAATCTACACCTTC. Its protein is CASSPSGGTIYTF.